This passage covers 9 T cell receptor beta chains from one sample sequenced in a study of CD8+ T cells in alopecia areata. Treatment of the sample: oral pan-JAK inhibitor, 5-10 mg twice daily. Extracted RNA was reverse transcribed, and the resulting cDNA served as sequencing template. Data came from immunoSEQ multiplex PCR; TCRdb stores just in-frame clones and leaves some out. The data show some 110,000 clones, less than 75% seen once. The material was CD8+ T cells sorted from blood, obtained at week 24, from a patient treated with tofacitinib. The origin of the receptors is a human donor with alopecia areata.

CDR3 sequence: CAWNGGVIYTQYF. The CDR3 nucleotides are TGTGCCTGGAATGGGGGGGTTATATATACGCAGTATTTT. This chain uses TRBV30 with TRBJ2-3; 7 bases line up with TRBD2. The CDR3 has 13 amino acids. V lost 4 bases and J lost 7; bases outside the gene matches: 8. CDR1 and CDR2 (germline): GTSNPN, SVGIG (reference sequence).

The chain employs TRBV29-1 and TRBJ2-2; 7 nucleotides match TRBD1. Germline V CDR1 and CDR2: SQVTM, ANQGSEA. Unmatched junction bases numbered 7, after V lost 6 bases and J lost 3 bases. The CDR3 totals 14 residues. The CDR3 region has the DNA TGCAGCGTGGGGGACAGAGCCTACACCGGGGAGCTGTTTTTT. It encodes CSVGDRAYTGELFF.

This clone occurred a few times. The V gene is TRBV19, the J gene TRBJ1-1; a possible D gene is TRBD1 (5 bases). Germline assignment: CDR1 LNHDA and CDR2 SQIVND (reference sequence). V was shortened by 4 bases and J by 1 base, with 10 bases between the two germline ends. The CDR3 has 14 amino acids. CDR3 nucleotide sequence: TGTGCCAGTAGTAGATGGGACGAGAACACTGAAGCTTTCTTT. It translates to CASSRWDENTEAFF.

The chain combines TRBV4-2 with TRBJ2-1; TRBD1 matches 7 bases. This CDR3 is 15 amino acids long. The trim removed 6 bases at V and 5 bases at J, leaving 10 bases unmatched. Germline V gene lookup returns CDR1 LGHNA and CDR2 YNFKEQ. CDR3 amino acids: CASRATGERDNEQFF. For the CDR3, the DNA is TGTGCCAGCAGGGCTACAGGGGAGAGAGACAATGAGCAGTTCTTC.

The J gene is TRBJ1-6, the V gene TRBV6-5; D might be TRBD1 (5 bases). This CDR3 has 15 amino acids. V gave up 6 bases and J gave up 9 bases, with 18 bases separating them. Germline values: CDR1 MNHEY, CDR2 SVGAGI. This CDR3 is CASSQIQAWGSPLHF. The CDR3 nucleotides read TGTGCCAGCAGCCAAATACAGGCATGGGGTTCACCCCTCCACTTT.

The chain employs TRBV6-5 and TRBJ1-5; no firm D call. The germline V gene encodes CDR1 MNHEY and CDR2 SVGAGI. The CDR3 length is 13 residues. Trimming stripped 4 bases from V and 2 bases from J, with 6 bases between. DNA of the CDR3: TGTGCCAGCAGTTCTGGAGGCAATCAGCCCCAGCATTTT. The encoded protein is CASSSGGNQPQHF.

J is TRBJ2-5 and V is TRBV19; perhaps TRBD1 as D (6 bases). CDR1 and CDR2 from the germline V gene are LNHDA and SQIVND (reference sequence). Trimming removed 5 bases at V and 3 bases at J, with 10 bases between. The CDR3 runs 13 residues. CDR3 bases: TGTGCCAGTAGTGGGGACACTGAAGAGACCCAGTACTTC. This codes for CASSGDTEETQYF.

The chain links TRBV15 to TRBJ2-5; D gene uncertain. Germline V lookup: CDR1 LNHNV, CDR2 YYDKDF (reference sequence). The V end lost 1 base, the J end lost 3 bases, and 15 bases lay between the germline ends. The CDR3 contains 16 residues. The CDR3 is CATSRASPDSKETQYF. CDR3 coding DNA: TGTGCCACCAGCAGAGCAAGTCCGGATTCGAAAGAGACCCAGTACTTC.

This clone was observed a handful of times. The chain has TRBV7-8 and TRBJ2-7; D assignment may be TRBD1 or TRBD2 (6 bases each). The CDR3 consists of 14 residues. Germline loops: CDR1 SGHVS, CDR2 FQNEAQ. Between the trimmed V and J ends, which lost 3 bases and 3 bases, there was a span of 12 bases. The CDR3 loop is CASSLPGEVYEQYF. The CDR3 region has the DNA TGTGCCAGCAGCTTGCCAGGGGAGGTCTACGAGCAGTACTTC.